This section outlines one TCR beta chain sequence together with its context. Its antigen remains unidentified. No much larger clone is present one base from it, and per-base qualities are unavailable. CDR1 and CDR2 are read off the germline V gene as SGHTA and FQGTGA. Measured from the cysteine to the phenylalanine, the CDR3 is 14 residues long. CDR3 DNA is the only sequence kept; it has 42 bases, read in frame from the first base. Clipping removes 2 bases from V and 8 bases from J, with 4 as the unmatched junction base count. The cohort consisted of fewer than 700 healthy bone marrow donors. At the time of sampling, all cohort members were nominally healthy, though unrecorded immune exposures were likely present. The donor was CMV seropositive and belonged to the group of 250 to 300 seropositive cohort members. A peripheral blood sample was collected from each donor, and TCR beta sequencing was performed on peripheral blood mononuclear cells. Genomic DNA was extracted from the blood cell samples with the Qiagen DNeasy Blood Extraction Kit.

The library was made by the immunoSEQ multiplex PCR assay. A mixture of 60 forward primers for TCR Vbeta segments and 13 reverse primers for TCR Jbeta segments was used in the multiplex PCR. The CDR3 region of rearranged TCR beta genes was amplified from genomic DNA with a multiplex PCR assay. The Illumina HiSeq System was used to sequence the amplified TCR beta libraries as 87-base-pair reads. From the authors' description of their analysis: Across the 500 to 750 repertoires, a later analysis counted tens of millions of unique TCR beta chains, 8.5 million to 12 million of which were shared by at least two donors. Raw reads were error-corrected and collapsed into unique sequences by a nearest-neighbor algorithm in which closely related sequences were merged to remove PCR and sequencing errors. To assign V, D and J gene segments, CDR3 sequences were aligned to IMGT reference sequences. For a sequence to be retained, a match of at least six nucleotides was required to both a V gene segment and a J gene segment. A rearrangement was called productive if the CDR3 had no stop codons and remained in frame with V and J, and every other rearrangement was called non-productive. CDR3 was defined according to IMGT convention as the region running from the second conserved V-encoded cysteine to the conserved J-encoded phenylalanine. The earlier analysis of a few hundred of the donors excluded any sequence lacking an unambiguous match to a single V gene segment. An earlier analysis of approximately 590 of the donors classified V segments as functional when productive rearrangements were above 56.7% and as segregating when the standard deviation between donors was above 5%. A statistical classification framework was built to diagnose cytomegalovirus status from the catalog of TCR beta chain sequences. In a later analysis, V and J genes were assigned by comparing TCR nucleotide sequences against IMGT/GENE-DB human TR gene sequences. The TCRdist pipeline was used in a later analysis to assign CDR3 sequences and most-parsimonious VDJ recombination scenarios. A later analysis defined each TCR beta chain by its CDR3 amino acid sequence plus V-gene family, and excluded reads lacking a unique V-gene family. In a later analysis, around 600 highly shared, low-generation-probability nucleotide sequences were removed to address suspected cross-contamination and a sequencing artifact. In a later analysis, a clonal expansion index was calculated for each public chain from normalized within-repertoire ranks of inferred template counts. Generation probabilities in a later analysis came from a VDJ recombination model fitted to out-of-frame rearrangements, and those results were checked against IGoR. A later analysis scored TCR-TCR, TCR-HLA and TCR-CMV co-occurrence with hypergeometric tests, applying a repertoire-size bias correction to TCR pairs. False discovery rates were estimated in a later analysis by permuting HLA or CMV assignments 20 times. In a later analysis, co-occurring TCRs were grouped using DBSCAN, and TCRdist sequence similarity was added for clustering within HLA-allele-positive subsets. For co-occurrence clustering, repertoires with fewer than 30,000 or more than 120,000 public chains were excluded, along with four to six repertoires with anomalous nucleotide sharing. Not all clones reach the TCRdb copy of this immuneACCESS table, which keeps in-frame sequences only. Checked studies attribute under half of the gap to unresolved V genes and leave the rest unexplained. Clone size and the V and J calls come from that table; the DNA yielded D and trimming. The sample data list under 200,000 clones, and about 85% of these were observed just once. 0.35% to 0.5% of the sample is held by the ten biggest clonotypes.

This sample is drawn from a study of cytomegalovirus exposure and HLA in healthy donors (dated by TCRdb to 2016 to 2017). Regarding the complete study: In an earlier analysis of 550 to 750 of the donors, roughly 300 Gb of sequence data and 120 million or so unique TCR beta sequences from 180 million or so T cells were reported. Roughly five DR-DQ haplotypes were handled as single units for association and clustering, since linkage in the cohort was strong. The number of donors typed differed by locus, with about 629-630 for A, B, C, DRB1 and DQB1, 522 for DQA1, approximately 580 for DPA1, and around 430 for DPB1. In a later analysis, previously published TCR beta repertoires from 666 donors were re-analyzed and high-resolution HLA genotyping was added so that TCR occurrence patterns could be studied. The study combined high-throughput TCR immunosequencing, statistical association of individual TCRs with disease status, and machine learning to predict cytomegalovirus infection status. The aim of the study was to test whether cataloging public T cell receptors could identify signatures of past pathogen exposure. To decide whether each TCR beta V gene segment behaved as functional or pseudogenic, an earlier analysis of fewer than 750 of the donors relied on high-throughput TCR beta sequencing. Of the 300 to 500 genotyped donors, more than 75% were placed in the genetic ancestry cluster associated with self-reported Caucasian donors. A separate validation cohort of roughly 130 different subjects was used in addition to the roughly 670-subject first cohort. The T cell repertoires of 666 subjects were profiled by immunosequencing and related to cytomegalovirus serostatus. In the later analysis, no new phenotypic data were used to find candidate immune exposures; instead, reliance was placed on TCR beta sequences and their occurrence across donors. Alongside the repertoire data, information on donor age, sex, ethnicity and CMV serostatus was compiled. Among 300 to 500 genotyped donors of the cohort, an average of approximately 220,000 unique TCR beta nucleotide sequences was sequenced per donor, of which about 18% were non-productive. A later genetic analysis took genome-wide SNP genotypes for about 55% of the 666 donors and used that subset as a discovery cohort. An early release that covered about 600 HLA-typed donors contained approximately 320 gigabases of sequencing data and roughly 84 million unique TCR sequences. Every discovery cohort repertoire had been produced on one sequencing platform. Class I and class II HLA loci were covered by the typing at four-digit resolution.

On the study overall, not on this receptor specifically: An earlier analysis of roughly 570 of the donors showed that most TCR beta V segments appeared in productive rearrangements either about 90% or about 30% of the time, which broadly matched IMGT annotations. In a later analysis, TCR association rates were found to vary across HLA loci, with the most associated TCRs seen for DRB1 alleles and the fewest for HLA-C alleles. The only immune exposure information available for the cohort was CMV serostatus. The study listed over 150 TCR beta chains as associated with cytomegalovirus. The 87-base-pair reads could not distinguish some IMGT-functional V segments, including TRBV6-2 and TRBV6-3, so those segments were excluded. The sequencing pipeline was judged likely to have produced a cluster of highly shared sequence variants as a technical artifact. Presence/absence analyses assumed roughly uniform sequencing depth across donors, an assumption that may not hold. Compared with the roughly 700-donor mean, donors in an Asian-associated ancestry cluster had fewer N-insertions in productive TCRs, according to a later genetic analysis. The classifier was reported to diagnose cytomegalovirus status with high specificity and sensitivity in both the original and validation cohorts. In vitro tests confirmed that three of the cytomegalovirus-associated TCR beta chains recognize cytomegalovirus antigens. Correlated functional status among segregating V segments might reflect linkage disequilibrium, but an unknown experimental factor could not be ruled out. According to the authors, the approach could potentially be generalized to other disease states and immunological phenotypes. According to a later analysis, parvovirus B19, influenza, CMV and Epstein-Barr virus appeared linked to several top co-occurrence clusters. In this cohort, only TCR beta chains were sequenced, and detectable features were limited by the absence of alpha or paired-chain data. While some public TCRs were present in many individuals, most TCR sequences turned up only very rarely across donors. A later analysis found that HLA-associated TCR beta chains were more clonally expanded and had lower generation probabilities than equally common non-associated chains. When HLA alleles, especially DR and DQ, strongly co-occurred, attributing TCR associations to individual alleles was difficult. HLA typing was unavailable for some donors at each locus, so association tests used only the typed subset. About 15 rarely observed V segments, including chromosome 9 orphons, were excluded from the earlier analysis of almost 600 of the donors because counts were too low. A later analysis found that most CMV-associated TCR beta chains appeared HLA-restricted, with HLA associations seemingly driven largely by CMV exposure. A further reported finding was that TCR beta sequences accurately predicted the HLA-A and HLA-B alleles for most subjects in the first cohort. In a later genetic analysis, a missense DCLRE1C variant was associated with V-gene and J-gene trimming of TCR beta chains, and the association was replicated in an independent cohort. In a later analysis, over 15,000 TCR beta sequences were associated with specific HLA alleles at a false discovery rate of 0.05.

This TCR came from a male donor in good health and CMV-seropositive. Material for sequencing was PBMCs. The chain is encoded by TRBV7-3 joined to TRBJ2-1, with 9 junctional bases fitting TRBD2. The sequenced DNA: TGTGCCAGCAGCTTATCGGCTAGCGGGGATGAGCAGTTCTTC. Its translation reads: CASSLSASGDEQFF.